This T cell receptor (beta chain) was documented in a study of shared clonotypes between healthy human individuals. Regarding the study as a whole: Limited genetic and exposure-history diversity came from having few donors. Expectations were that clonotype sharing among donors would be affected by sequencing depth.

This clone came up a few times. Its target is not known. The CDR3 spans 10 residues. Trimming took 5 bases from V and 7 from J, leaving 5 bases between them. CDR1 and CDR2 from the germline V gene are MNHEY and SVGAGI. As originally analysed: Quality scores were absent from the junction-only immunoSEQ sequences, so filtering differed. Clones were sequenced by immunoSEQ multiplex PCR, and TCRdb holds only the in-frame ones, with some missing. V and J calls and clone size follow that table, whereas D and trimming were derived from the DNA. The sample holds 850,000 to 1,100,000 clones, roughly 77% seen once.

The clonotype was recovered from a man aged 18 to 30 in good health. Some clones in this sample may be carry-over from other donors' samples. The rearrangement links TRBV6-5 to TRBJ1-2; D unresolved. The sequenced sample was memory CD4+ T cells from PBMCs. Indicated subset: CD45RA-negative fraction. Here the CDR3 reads CASSGFGYTF. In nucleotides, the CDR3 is TGTGCCAGCAGTGGTTTTGGCTACACCTTC.